The rows below give T cell receptor beta chains drawn from one sample of a study of Ad26.COV2.S vaccination and SARS-CoV-2 variants. The table came from immunoSEQ multiplex PCR; TCRdb's copy has only in-frame clones and leaves some out. The sample has 350,000 to 450,000 clones; around 92% are singletons. Specimen: peripheral blood, collected in a trial of Ad26.COV2.S vaccine versus placebo. Receptors originate from a person aged 18-60 years who received the Ad26.COV2.S COVID-19 vaccine or a placebo. Each CDR3 is given with its conserved first and last residue.

J gene: TRBJ2-7
V gene: TRBV12-3/TRBV12-4
CDR3 protein: CASSLGPAGEQYF

J gene: TRBJ1-4
V gene: TRBV19
CDR3 protein: CASSTSGGLGEKLFF

J gene: TRBJ1-2
V gene: TRBV19
CDR3 protein: CASEPGAGYGYTF

J gene: TRBJ2-7
V gene: TRBV9
CDR3 protein: CASSVGGQGPYEQYF

J gene: TRBJ2-1
V gene: TRBV4-1
CDR3 protein: CASSPAPSGGARDEQFF

J gene: TRBJ2-1
V gene: TRBV18
CDR3 protein: CASSPLDTPMQFF

J gene: TRBJ1-3
V gene: TRBV5-1
CDR3 protein: CASSLLGWGTGNTIYF

J gene: TRBJ1-1
V gene: TRBV10-3
CDR3 protein: CAISDGQGRFGNTEAFF

J gene: TRBJ2-1
V gene: TRBV10-1
CDR3 protein: CASSSGQGINEQFF

J gene: TRBJ2-1
V gene: TRBV13
CDR3 protein: CASSWTTAEQFF

J gene: TRBJ1-5
V gene: TRBV7-8
CDR3 protein: CASSLAGAYSNQPQHF

J gene: TRBJ1-1
V gene: TRBV4-1
CDR3 protein: CASSQEGLMNTEAFF

J gene: TRBJ1-1
V gene: TRBV29-1
CDR3 protein: CSGQGLSTEAFF

J gene: TRBJ2-3
V gene: TRBV4-3
CDR3 protein: CASSQGAGATDTQYF

J gene: TRBJ1-1
V gene: TRBV13
CDR3 protein: CASSLGRTEDFF

J gene: TRBJ2-3
V gene: TRBV10-2
CDR3 protein: CASSDPGLPHRGTQYF

J gene: TRBJ1-1
V gene: TRBV5-6
CDR3 protein: CASSLGGITEAFF

J gene: TRBJ1-3
V gene: TRBV28
CDR3 protein: CASSYTDGSSGNTIYF

J gene: TRBJ2-6
V gene: TRBV5-1
CDR3 protein: CASSLTGANVLTF